The 21 T cell receptor beta chains in this list originate from one sample, sequenced in a study of CXCR3-negative and CXCR3-positive naive CD8 T cells. UMI-tagged TRB cDNA libraries were built via 5' RACE. TCRdb reprocessed the 5' RACE reads, with one entry per CDR3 protein and no DNA. This sample's table has about 62,000 distinct CDR3 sequences. Sequences were obtained from naive CXCR3- CD8+ T cells from blood. The subset denotes: CD45RO-CCR7+CD27+CD95- naive CD8+ T cells lacking CXCR3 (TNR3-). These receptors came from a human donor in good health. Some clones in this sample may be carry-over from other donors' samples.

This chain connects TRBV29-1 to TRBJ2-1. This CDR3 spans 11 amino acids. Per germline, CDR1 SQVTM and CDR2 ANQGSEA. The chain's CDR3 is CSVVLDNEQFF.

The CDR3 spells CASSLHSTSGGGFTDTQYF. This rearrangement joins TRBV5-1 to TRBJ2-3; TCRdb calls TRBD2, which cannot be checked without DNA. CDR3 length equals 19 residues. Per germline, CDR1 SGHRS and CDR2 YFSETQ.

The rearrangement joins TRBV21-1 to TRBJ1-2; TCRdb's assignment of TRBD1 cannot be checked, as there is no DNA. TRBV21-1 is assigned pseudogene status. This CDR3 region has 17 residues. This CDR3 reads CASSCPNPPRGVYGYTF.

The chain employs TRBV7-8 and TRBJ1-4; TCRdb outputs TRBD1, but without DNA this stays unchecked. Looked up from germline, CDR1 is SGHVS and CDR2 is FQNEAQ. The CDR3 length is 16 residues. The CDR3 region is CASSPTGVGFDEKLFF.

The rearrangement links TRBV20-1 to TRBJ2-2; the D call from TCRdb, TRBD2, cannot be confirmed without DNA. The CDR3 contains 16 residues. Germline V gene data show CDR1 as DFQATT and CDR2 as SNEGSKA (reference sequence). The CDR3 loop is CSASWASGGKTGELFF.

The chain is built from TRBV7-8 and TRBJ2-7; the D call of TRBD2 rests on TCRdb alone, since no DNA is present to check it. From germline, CDR1 is SGHVS and CDR2 FQNEAQ. The CDR3 is 16 amino acids. The CDR3: CASSITLRAGPYEQYF.

This chain connects TRBV29-1 to TRBJ2-1; TCRdb's D call of TRBD1 is untestable without DNA. The length of the CDR3 is 12 residues. Germline values: CDR1 SQVTM, CDR2 ANQGSEA. CDR3 amino acids: CSLDRGFNEQFF.

CDR3: CASSHRTGGEQYF. The chain uses TRBV4-3 and TRBJ2-7; with no DNA, the TCRdb D assignment of TRBD1 cannot be verified. The CDR3 extends over 13 amino acids. Germline V CDR1 and CDR2: LGHNA, YSLEER.

The V and J genes are TRBV18 and TRBJ2-7. There are 13 residues in the CDR3. Germline V gene data show CDR1 as KGHSH and CDR2 as LQKENI. The CDR3 protein is CASSDEGDYEQYF.

The gene calls are TRBV7-9 and TRBJ2-2. This CDR3 contains 15 residues. CDR1 SEHNR and CDR2 FQNEAQ come from the germline V gene (reference sequence). CDR3 sequence: CASSLAATYTGELFF.

The V and J genes are TRBV4-2 and TRBJ2-7. The germline CDR1 and CDR2 sequences are LGHNA and YNFKEQ. The CDR3 covers 15 residues. CDR3 loop: CASSQDRGTSYEQYF.

V and J are TRBV7-3 and TRBJ2-5; TCRdb's D call of TRBD1 is untestable without DNA. This CDR3 is 15 amino acids long. The germline V gene has CDR1 SGHTA and CDR2 FQGTGA. The CDR3 loop reads CASSFGTGGLETQYF. The full variable domain, rest sourced from reference TRBV7-3 and TRBJ2-5, is GAGVSQTPSNKVTEKGKYVELRCDPISGHTALYWYRQSLGQGPEFLIYFQGTGAADDSGLPNDRFFAVRPEGSVSTLKIQRTERGDSAVYLCASSFGTGGLETQYFGPGTRLLVL.

The chain employs TRBV5-5 and TRBJ2-7; TCRdb lists TRBD1, though no DNA is available to test this call. CDR1 is SGHKS and CDR2 is YYEKEE in the germline V gene (reference sequence). This CDR3 is built from 15 residues. The CDR3 is CASSWPTGGDYEQYF.

The rearrangement links TRBV10-3 to TRBJ2-1; TCRdb's D gene call, TRBD1, goes unchecked for lack of DNA. Per the germline V gene, CDR1 is ENHRY and CDR2 is SYGVKD. The CDR3 extends over 12 amino acids. CDR3 protein: CAIRDSNNEQFF.

This sequence joins TRBV5-4 and TRBJ2-1; absent DNA, TCRdb's TRBD2 call cannot be checked. The CDR3 extends over 15 amino acids. Germline-derived CDR1 and CDR2 are SGHNT and YYREEE (reference sequence). This CDR3 reads CASSVGSPPYNEQFF.

The V and J genes are TRBV28 and TRBJ2-4; the D gene TCRdb calls, TRBD2, cannot be checked with no DNA. Germline V gene sequence: CDR1 MDHEN, CDR2 SYDVKM. The CDR3 has 18 amino acids. CDR3: CASSLGRTGTKAKNIQYF.

The chain employs TRBV7-3 and TRBJ2-2. The CDR3 consists of 14 residues. The germline CDR1 and CDR2 sequences are SGHTA and FQGTGA. CDR3 protein: CASSLGFEAGELFF.

The chain employs TRBV4-3 and TRBJ2-7; TCRdb proposes TRBD1, but this gene call is untestable without DNA. The CDR3 spans 13 residues. The germline V gene has CDR1 LGHNA and CDR2 YSLEER. The CDR3 protein is CASSQDRAYEQYF.

V and J are TRBV28 and TRBJ2-5; TCRdb proposes TRBD2, but this gene call is untestable without DNA. The CDR3 loop spans 14 amino acids. Looked up from germline, CDR1 is MDHEN and CDR2 is SYDVKM. This chain's CDR3 is CASSADLDRETQYF.

The chain is built from TRBV12-3 or TRBV12-4 and TRBJ2-1; without DNA, the TCRdb call of TRBD2 cannot be checked. The CDR3 length is 15 residues. CDR3 sequence reads: CASSLLAGGRAREFF.

This clonotype is medium-sized by frequency. The chain recombines TRBV4-3 with TRBJ1-1. CDR1 and CDR2 from the germline V gene are LGHNA and YSLEER. This CDR3 is built from 13 residues. The CDR3: CASSQEEVSEAFF.